This T cell receptor (beta chain) was obtained from a study of blood T cell repertoires in COVID-19. Method: immunoSEQ multiplex PCR; TCRdb's copy keeps in-frame clones and lacks some. Counted here are approximately 280,000 clones, 86% occurring once; the ten biggest clones make up 2.6%. The germline CDR1 and CDR2 sequences are GTSNPN and SVGIG (reference sequence). This CDR3 is built from 15 residues. J was trimmed by 0 bases and V by 2 bases; bases with no gene match: 4. The chain links TRBV30 to TRBJ2-7; 10 bases are shared with TRBD2. The sample was PBMCs or T cells enriched from blood (not recorded which). This sequence was found in a woman under 30 who had recovered from COVID-19. The CDR3 region is CAWSRLAGVSYEQYF. In nucleotides, the CDR3 is TGTGCCTGGAGTAGACTAGCGGGCGTCTCCTACGAGCAGTACTTC.